The T cell receptor (beta chain) under discussion was sequenced for a study of post-analysis software for immune sequencing data. Study details: There were relapsing-remitting, secondary progressive and progressive-relapsing multiple sclerosis among the disease courses included.

Sequencing libraries made from TCR beta cDNA carried unique molecular identifiers. Researchers reported roughly 0.5 million cDNA molecules coming from around 1 to 10 million T cells. TCRdb recomputed calls from the PCR reads with MiXCR, one row per CDR3 protein. The profile shows roughly 800,000 distinct CDR3 sequences, just under 30% of them singletons. The V end lost 6 bases, the J end lost 6 bases, and 12 bases lay between the germline ends. Germline CDR1 is MNHEY and CDR2 is SVGEGT. CDR3 length: 13 amino acids. Study-level results: Several TRBV segments were more frequent in patients than controls; TRBV5-6, TRBV5-1 and TRBV20-1 belonged to this group. Controls showed significantly higher normalized Chao1 diversity than did multiple sclerosis patients. Samples prepared in the same batch strongly co-clustered by F measure.

In this sample, this clonotype turned up once. No antigen is known for it. The clonotype was recovered from a girl aged 10 to 17 with multiple sclerosis. The chain combines TRBV6-2 or TRBV6-3 with TRBJ2-1, with no clear D. The sequenced sample consisted of blood. CDR3 DNA sequence: TGTGCCAGCAGGTACGGGTCTGTCAATGAGCAGTTCTTC. Protein sequence: CASRYGSVNEQFF.